Only a few counts were recorded for the clone carrying this TCR beta chain. The V gene lost 7 bases and the J gene lost 6 bases, with 12 bases spanning the gap. The germline V gene encodes CDR1 MNHNY and CDR2 SVGAGI (reference sequence). This CDR3 has 12 residues. These data originate in a study of blood T cell repertoires in COVID-19. The participants were between about 18 and 90 years old and came from roughly 25 US areas. Researchers sorted participants into cohorts using their self-reported clinical history. Original processing methods: Amplified reference gene primers provided the basis for estimating nucleated cell counts. Here immunoSEQ multiplex PCR was the method, and the copy in TCRdb shows in-frame clones only, minus some. V and J calls and clone size follow that table, whereas D and trimming were derived from the DNA. The sample shows 200,000 to 250,000 clones, about nine tenths of them seen only once.

Sequencing input: PBMCs or T cells enriched from blood (not recorded which). This TCR was recovered from a man between 18 and 35 years old with acute COVID-19. The V gene is TRBV6-6, the J gene TRBJ1-1; a possible D gene is TRBD1 (5 bases). The CDR3 bases are TGTGCCAGCACGGCAGGGCCAGCTGAAGCTTTCTTT. Translating it yields CASTAGPAEAFF.